One and the same sample provided the 29 T cell receptor beta chains below, sequenced in a study of lymphopenia after photon versus proton radiotherapy. Measured with immunoSEQ multiplex PCR; TCRdb has only the in-frame clones, and not every one. This table has more than 25,000 clones, under 85% appearing once. Sequenced material: peripheral blood, taken from a patient treated with photon-based radiotherapy. Receptors originate from a woman in her 50s with pancreatic cancer.

CDR3 DNA sequence: TGTGCCAGCAGCTTAGGGGGAACGGCCAATGAGCAGTTCTTC. It encodes CASSLGGTANEQFF. The chain carries TRBV7-9 and TRBJ2-1; D gene ambiguous. The CDR3 is 14 residues long. V was pared by 1 base and J by 6 bases, with 10 bases between. Germline V gives CDR1 SEHNR, CDR2 FQNEAQ (reference sequence).

The CDR3 here is CASTSYGTGFLPAQPQHF. DNA of the CDR3: TGTGCCAGCACTTCTTACGGGACAGGGTTTCTCCCAGCTCAGCCCCAGCATTTT. This chain links TRBV19 with TRBJ1-5, with 9 nucleotides matching TRBD1. V lost 9 bases and J lost 6; bases outside the gene matches: 21. The CDR3 consists of 18 residues. Per the germline V gene, CDR1 is LNHDA and CDR2 is SQIVND (reference sequence).

The chain combines TRBV29-1 with TRBJ2-7; 9 bases fit TRBD1. V trimming: 6 bases; J trimming: 4 bases; junction bases outside the gene matches: 7. CDR1 is SQVTM and CDR2 is ANQGSEA in the germline V gene. The CDR3 covers 13 residues. The CDR3 sequence: CSVPDRGAYEQYF. The DNA for the CDR3 is TGCAGCGTACCGGACAGGGGAGCATACGAGCAGTACTTC.

As concerns this clone: The sample holds other DNA sequences that translate to the same CDR3. This chain uses TRBV5-1 with TRBJ2-1; tentative D call: TRBD2 (6 bases). The CDR3 loop spans 14 amino acids. V lost 5 bases to trimming and J lost 0 bases, with 9 bases between them. Germline CDR1 and CDR2: SGHRS and YFSETQ. In nucleotides, the CDR3 is TGCGCCAGCAGTTCCGGGGGCTCCTACAATGAGCAGTTCTTC. Translating gives CASSSGGSYNEQFF.

The V call is TRBV10-2, the J call TRBJ2-1; D possibly corresponds to TRBD2 (5 bases). Trimming took 3 bases from V and 4 from J, leaving 13 bases between them. Germline V lookup: CDR1 WSHSY, CDR2 SAAADI. The CDR3 is made up of 15 amino acids. For the CDR3, the DNA is TGCGCCAGCAGTGATTGGGCCGGGATTTACAATGAGCAGTTCTTC. Amino acid sequence: CASSDWAGIYNEQFF.

This clone was counted a few times. DNA of the CDR3: TGTGCCAGCAGGAGGACAGCGGGCACCGGGGAGCTGTTTTTT. It encodes CASRRTAGTGELFF. This sequence joins TRBV6-5 and TRBJ2-2; D may match TRBD1 or TRBD2 (6 bases each). This CDR3 has 14 residues. V was pared by 6 bases and J by 4 bases, with 12 bases between. Germline loops: CDR1 MNHEY, CDR2 SVGAGI.

V gene TRBV19 combines with J gene TRBJ1-4; D remains ambiguous. CDR3 length: 14 residues. The germline V and J ends were trimmed by 5 bases and 7 bases, with 14 bases remaining between them. Germline V CDR1 and CDR2: LNHDA, SQIVND (reference sequence). DNA of the CDR3: TGTGCCAGTAGTTACGGGCCGGGTACTGAAAAACTGTTTTTT. Residues: CASSYGPGTEKLFF.

This clone was observed a few times. This chain connects TRBV14 to TRBJ2-1; perhaps TRBD2 as D (5 bases). V dropped 0 bases and J dropped 10 bases, with 10 bases sitting between them. This CDR3 has 13 residues. In germline, CDR1 is SGHDN, CDR2 FVKESK. CDR3 sequence reads: CASSQEIRREQFF. Here the CDR3 DNA reads TGTGCCAGCAGCCAAGAGATTCGGAGGGAGCAGTTCTTC.

The genes are TRBV6-5 and TRBJ1-1; 7 bases line up with TRBD1. The CDR3 sequence is 16 residues long. CDR1 and CDR2 (germline): MNHEY, SVGAGI. The V segment lost 0 bases and the J segment 4 bases; nucleotides outside the gene matches: 8. CDR3 amino acids: CASSYSGTAGGTEAFF. The CDR3 DNA reads TGTGCCAGCAGTTACTCTGGGACAGCGGGAGGCACTGAAGCTTTCTTT.

The rearrangement joins TRBV7-3 to TRBJ2-1; 9 bases line up with TRBD1. The CDR3 loop spans 17 amino acids. Germline values: CDR1 SGHTA, CDR2 FQGTGA. Trimming cost V 2 bases and J 1 base; bases outside gene matches: 6. CDR3 in amino acids: CASSLSGGQGSYNEQFF. In DNA form, the CDR3 reads TGTGCCAGCAGCTTATCTGGGGGACAGGGATCCTACAATGAGCAGTTCTTC.

The chain joins TRBV5-5 to TRBJ1-4, with TRBD1 identical over 7 bases. Germline CDR1 and CDR2: SGHKS and YYEKEE (reference sequence). Germline trimming cut 1 base from V and 6 bases from J; bases unmatched to any gene: 6. The CDR3 contains 15 residues. CDR3 in DNA: TGTGCCAGCAGCTTGCCGGGGACAGAGGATGAAAAACTGTTTTTT. Translation: CASSLPGTEDEKLFF.

This clone showed up just once. V is TRBV14 and J is TRBJ2-1; 16 bases are a match to TRBD2. With 0 bases clipped from V and 9 bases from J, the junction kept 8 bases outside the gene matches. The CDR3 sequence is 18 residues long. Germline loops: CDR1 SGHDN, CDR2 FVKESK. CDR3 sequence reads: CASSQDFGTSGRASEQFF. CDR3 nucleotides: TGTGCCAGCAGCCAAGACTTTGGGACTAGCGGGAGGGCCAGTGAGCAGTTCTTC.

The chain employs TRBV6-5 and TRBJ1-2; TRBD1 agrees at 7 bases. This CDR3 is built from 14 residues. Germline trimming cut 6 bases from V and 2 bases from J; bases unmatched to any gene: 6. Germline V gene data show CDR1 as MNHEY and CDR2 as SVGAGI. CDR3 amino acids: CASRTGQQNYGYTF. CDR3 coding DNA: TGTGCCAGCAGAACGGGACAGCAGAACTATGGCTACACCTTC.

The chain uses TRBV18 and TRBJ2-5, with a possible D match to TRBD1 (5 bases). CDR3 size: 13 residues. V gave up 2 bases and J gave up 4 bases, with 8 bases separating them. CDR1 is KGHSH and CDR2 is LQKENI in the germline V gene. CDR3 region: CASSPSRAETQYF. The CDR3 DNA sequence: TGTGCCAGCTCACCATCCAGGGCAGAGACCCAGTACTTC.

The chain employs TRBV4-3 and TRBJ1-5; D remains ambiguous. V was trimmed by 0 bases and J by 2 bases, leaving 11 bases between them. Germline CDR1 and CDR2: LGHNA and YSLEER. This CDR3 comprises 16 residues. CDR3 loop: CASSQEIGRGNQPQHF. DNA for the CDR3: TGCGCCAGCAGCCAAGAGATAGGTAGGGGCAATCAGCCCCAGCATTTT.

The chain uses TRBV9 and TRBJ2-3; D might be TRBD1 (5 bases). Germline lookup yields CDR1 SGDLS and CDR2 YYNGEE. Trimming stripped 3 bases from V and 1 base from J, with 21 bases between. This CDR3 has 18 residues. This CDR3 reads CASSAGLGGGSGTDTQYF. The CDR3 region has the DNA TGTGCCAGCAGCGCAGGGCTGGGCGGCGGTTCTGGCACAGATACGCAGTATTTT.

V is TRBV29-1 and J is TRBJ2-1; D unclear. V was trimmed by 6 bases and J by 4 bases, leaving 4 bases between them. The length of the CDR3 is 10 residues. In germline, CDR1 is SQVTM, CDR2 ANQGSEA. CDR3 bases: TGCAGCGTGGGATACAATGAGCAGTTCTTC. Protein sequence: CSVGYNEQFF.

The chain recombines TRBV7-2 with TRBJ2-1; a weak D match, TRBD1 (5 bases). The CDR3 is made up of 15 amino acids. The germline V and J ends were trimmed by 2 bases and 0 bases, with 8 bases remaining between them. Germline V gene data show CDR1 as SGHTA and CDR2 as FQGNSA. The CDR3 DNA is TGTGCCAGCAGCTTAAGTAGGGGCTCCTACAATGAGCAGTTCTTC. Protein sequence: CASSLSRGSYNEQFF.

The rearrangement joins TRBV5-5 to TRBJ2-7; D is undetermined. The CDR3 contains 14 residues. Trimming took off 0 bases at V and 0 bases at J, with 7 bases between the two ends. CDR1 is SGHKS, CDR2 YYEKEE, per germline (reference sequence). The CDR3 loop reads CASSLEASSYEQYF. The CDR3 DNA reads as TGTGCCAGCAGCTTGGAGGCTAGCTCCTACGAGCAGTACTTC. Full variable domain (outside the CDR3, taken from reference TRBV5-5 and TRBJ2-7): DAGVTQSPTHLIKTRGQQVTLRCSPISGHKSVSWYQQVLGQGPQFIFQYYEKEERGRGNFPDRFSARQFPNYSSELNVNALLLGDSALYLCASSLEASSYEQYFGPGTRLTVT.

The chain joins TRBV6-1 to TRBJ1-5; D is ambiguous. The CDR3 contains 16 residues. Per germline, CDR1 MNHNS and CDR2 SASEGT. V gave up 2 bases and J gave up 8 bases, with 19 bases separating them. The CDR3 DNA follows: TGTGCCAGCAGTGAATCAATTTCGGGCAGTTATAAGCCCCAGCATTTT. Its protein is CASSESISGSYKPQHF.

This chain connects TRBV10-2 to TRBJ2-3; D is undetermined. CDR3 length: 15 residues. Germline CDR1 reads WSHSY; CDR2 reads SAAADI. V was pared by 7 bases and J by 0 bases, with 14 bases between. CDR3 bases: TGCGCCAGCAACCACCCCGACTTCAGCACAGATACGCAGTATTTT. Protein sequence: CASNHPDFSTDTQYF.

This chain uses TRBV11-2 with TRBJ2-5; 9 bases match TRBD1. The CDR3 extends over 16 amino acids. The V segment lost 5 bases and the J segment 5 bases; nucleotides outside the gene matches: 12. CDR1 is SGHAT and CDR2 is FQNNGV in the germline V gene. The CDR3 spells CASSRGDGTGRETQYF. In DNA, the CDR3 is TGTGCCAGCAGCCGAGGGGACGGGACAGGGAGGGAGACCCAGTACTTC.

The chain employs TRBV29-1 and TRBJ2-5; no reliable D call. Germline V gene sequence: CDR1 SQVTM, CDR2 ANQGSEA. V shed 5 bases and J shed 5 bases, with 6 bases lying between them. This CDR3 has 10 residues. CDR3 residues: CSVWIETQYF. CDR3 bases: TGCAGCGTTTGGATTGAGACCCAGTACTTC.

This rearrangement joins TRBV7-2 to TRBJ2-3, with 9 bases aligning to TRBD1. Germline assignment: CDR1 SGHTA and CDR2 FQGNSA. This CDR3 has 14 residues. V lost 5 bases and J lost 8; bases outside the gene matches: 8. The CDR3, as DNA: TGTGCCAGCAGCCCAGACAGGGGGACTGGTACGCAGTATTTT. This gives the protein CASSPDRGTGTQYF.

The CDR3 protein is CAWSVRGSRTYEQYF. In DNA, the CDR3 is TGTGCCTGGAGTGTACGAGGTAGCAGAACCTACGAGCAGTACTTC. This sequence joins TRBV30 and TRBJ2-7, with no clear D. This CDR3 is 15 amino acids long. V gave up 0 bases and J gave up 2 bases, with 14 bases separating them. Germline V gene data show CDR1 as GTSNPN and CDR2 as SVGIG (reference sequence).

The sample holds a few counts of this clone. This sequence joins TRBV27 and TRBJ1-5; D is undetermined. The CDR3 sequence is 13 residues long. V shed 3 bases and J shed 0 bases, with 3 bases lying between them. The germline gives CDR1 MNHEY, CDR2 SMNVEV (reference sequence). CDR3 in DNA: TGTGCCAGCAGTTTGGGTAGCAATCAGCCCCAGCATTTT. Translation gives CASSLGSNQPQHF.

This rearrangement joins TRBV28 to TRBJ2-5; no clear D. Trimming left V 6 bases short and J 0 bases short, with 14 bases between. The CDR3 consists of 15 residues. Germline CDR1 reads MDHEN; CDR2 reads SYDVKM. The CDR3 loop reads CASSPFRTNQETQYF. As DNA, the CDR3 is TGTGCCAGCAGCCCCTTTCGGACGAACCAAGAGACCCAGTACTTC.

The chain combines TRBV7-3 with TRBJ2-5, with 8 nucleotides matching TRBD1. Germline CDR1 is SGHTA and CDR2 is FQGTGA. The CDR3 runs 14 residues. The V segment lost 5 bases and the J segment 1 base; nucleotides outside the gene matches: 3. CDR3 amino acids: CASSAGQGQETQYF. The CDR3 DNA is TGTGCCAGCAGCGCCGGACAGGGCCAAGAGACCCAGTACTTC.

J is TRBJ2-7 and V is TRBV6-6; TRBD2 agrees at 7 bases. The CDR3 length is 14 residues. V lost 7 bases, J lost 3 bases, and 9 bases stayed unmatched. CDR1 and CDR2 from the germline V gene are MNHNY and SVGAGI (reference sequence). The CDR3 coding sequence is TGTGCCAGCACCTCGAGAACTAGCGTCTACGAGCAGTACTTC. Its translation is CASTSRTSVYEQYF.